The 4 T cell receptor beta chains listed next were all sequenced from one sample in a study of shared clonotypes between healthy human individuals. Profiled with immunoSEQ multiplex PCR; TCRdb holds only in-frame clones, not every one. The sample holds millions of clones; approximately 95% are singletons and the top ten take 0.1% to 0.15%. The sample comprised naive CD4+ T cells sorted from blood. Sample subset: CD45RA+ positively selected. The source of these receptors is a man aged 18 to 30 in good health.

The chain uses TRBV9 and TRBJ1-6; D is undetermined. Deletions cut 0 bases from V and 8 bases from J, with 12 bases between. The CDR3 extends over 15 amino acids. The germline gives CDR1 SGDLS, CDR2 YYNGEE. CDR3 residues: CASSVDSTKDSPLHF. As DNA, the CDR3 is TGTGCCAGCAGCGTAGACAGTACCAAAGATTCACCCCTCCACTTT. The full variable domain, rest sourced from reference TRBV9 and TRBJ1-6, is DSGVTQTPKHLITATGQRVTLRCSPRSGDLSVYWYQQSLDQGLQFLIQYYNGEERAKGNILERFSAQQFPDLHSELNLSSLELGDSALYFCASSVDSTKDSPLHFGNGTRLTVT.

Concerning this clone itself: This specimen includes other DNA sequences encoding the same CDR3. The chain is built from TRBV10-3 and TRBJ2-7; no firm D call. CDR1 and CDR2 from the germline V gene are ENHRY and SYGVKD. Trimming removed 0 bases at V and 1 base at J, with 7 bases between. This CDR3 contains 14 residues. DNA of the CDR3: TGTGCCATCAGTGAGTCGGAAGGTTCCTACGAGCAGTACTTC. This codes for CAISESEGSYEQYF.

The rearrangement joins TRBV7-8 to TRBJ1-2, with D perhaps TRBD1 (5 bases). V lost 5 bases and J 8 bases, leaving 12 bases between the germline ends. CDR3 size: 12 residues. From germline, CDR1 is SGHVS and CDR2 FQNEAQ. The CDR3 is CASSRVQGGYTF. Written as DNA, the CDR3 is TGTGCCAGCAGCCGCGTGCAGGGAGGCTACACCTTC.

The CDR3 sequence: CAISTRQGYEQYF. The CDR3 bases are TGTGCCATCAGTACGAGACAGGGGTACGAGCAGTACTTC. The gene calls are TRBV10-3 and TRBJ2-7; 8 bases line up with TRBD1. The CDR3 length is 13 residues. With V trimmed by 5 bases and J by 4 bases, 4 bases remained unmatched. Germline loops: CDR1 ENHRY, CDR2 SYGVKD.